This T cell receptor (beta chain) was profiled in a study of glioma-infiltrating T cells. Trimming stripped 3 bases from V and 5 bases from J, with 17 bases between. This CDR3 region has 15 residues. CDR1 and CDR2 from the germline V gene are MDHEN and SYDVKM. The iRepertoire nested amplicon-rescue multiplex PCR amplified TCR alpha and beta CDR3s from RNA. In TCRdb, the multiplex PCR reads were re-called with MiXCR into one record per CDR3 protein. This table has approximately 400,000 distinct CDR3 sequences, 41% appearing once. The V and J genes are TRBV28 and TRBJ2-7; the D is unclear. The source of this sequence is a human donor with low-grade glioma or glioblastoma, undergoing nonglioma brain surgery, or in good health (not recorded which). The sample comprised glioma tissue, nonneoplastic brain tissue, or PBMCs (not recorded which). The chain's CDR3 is CASSFSVVATHEQYF. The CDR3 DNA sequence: TGTGCCAGCAGTTTTTCGGTCGTAGCAACCCACGAGCAGTACTTC.